This passage covers 27 T cell receptor beta chains from one sample sequenced in a study of cytomegalovirus exposure and HLA in healthy donors. 60 Vbeta and 13 Jbeta primers were used in PCR. Produced via immunoSEQ multiplex PCR; TCRdb's table is partial and in-frame only. Of around 270,000 clones in the sample, 75% to 90% were seen once. The sample comprised PBMCs. These receptors were taken from a girl aged 2-9 years in good health and CMV-seronegative.

This clone was seen once. The chain employs TRBV18 and TRBJ1-1; D unclear. V was trimmed by 3 bases and J by 6 bases, leaving 17 bases between them. This CDR3 spans 15 amino acids. Germline CDR1 and CDR2: KGHSH and LQKENI. The CDR3 reads CASSPREGWEPEAFF. The DNA for the CDR3 is TGTGCCAGCTCACCCCGCGAGGGATGGGAACCTGAAGCTTTCTTT. The variable domain in full, completed from reference TRBV18 and TRBJ1-1, reads NAGVMQNPRHLVRRRGQEARLRCSPMKGHSHVYWYRQLPEEGLKFMVYLQKENIIDESGMPKERFSAEFPKEGPSILRIQQVVRGDSAAYFCASSPREGWEPEAFFGQGTRLTVV.

The chain couples TRBV5-1 to TRBJ2-7; 12 positions agree with TRBD2. The CDR3 length is 15 residues. J gave up 1 base and V 5 bases, and 4 bases lay outside the gene matches. Germline V gene sequence: CDR1 SGHRS, CDR2 YFSETQ. The CDR3 sequence: CASRALAGGSYEQYF. The CDR3 DNA reads as TGCGCCAGCAGAGCACTAGCGGGGGGATCCTACGAGCAGTACTTC.

This clone was counted a single time. The chain recombines TRBV29-1 with TRBJ1-4; D may be TRBD1 (5 bases). Trimming cost V 6 bases and J 2 bases, with 13 bases left between them. Germline V gives CDR1 SQVTM, CDR2 ANQGSEA. The CDR3 extends over 14 amino acids. The CDR3 spells CSVSGSVTNEKLFF. The CDR3 DNA follows: TGCAGCGTCTCAGGGTCAGTGACTAATGAAAAACTGTTTTTT.

V is TRBV6-5 and J is TRBJ2-7; D gene unclear. This CDR3 has 14 residues. V gave up 5 bases and J gave up 3 bases, with 14 bases separating them. Germline CDR1 and CDR2: MNHEY and SVGAGI. CDR3 loop: CASSHYPLRYEQYF. The CDR3 DNA is TGTGCCAGCAGTCACTATCCCCTCCGCTACGAGCAGTACTTC.

V usage is TRBV5-1 and J usage is TRBJ2-5; the D gene is possibly TRBD2 (5 bases). This CDR3 is built from 14 residues. Trimming pared 4 bases from V and 5 bases from J, leaving 15 bases between. Germline CDR1 and CDR2: SGHRS and YFSETQ. The CDR3 loop reads CASSLKYGGETQYF. Here the CDR3 DNA reads TGCGCCAGCAGCCTTAAATACGGCGGGGAGACCCAGTACTTC.

This chain links TRBV4-1 with TRBJ1-5; D might be TRBD1 (5 bases). V was clipped by 0 bases and J by 0 bases, with 18 bases between them. The CDR3 contains 19 residues. Germline V gene data show CDR1 as MGHRA and CDR2 as YSYEKL. CDR3 bases: TGCGCCAGCAGCCAAGATGGAACAAGGGGTAGATATAGCAATCAGCCCCAGCATTTT. Translating it yields CASSQDGTRGRYSNQPQHF.

This chain links TRBV30 with TRBJ2-1; TRBD2 agrees at 10 bases. The V gene's germline CDR1 is GTSNPN and CDR2 SVGIG (reference sequence). V trimming: 4 bases; J trimming: 4 bases; junction bases outside the gene matches: 7. This CDR3 has 15 residues. The DNA for the CDR3 is TGTGCCTGGAACGGCGCTAGCGGGAGTTACAATGAGCAGTTCTTC. Amino acids: CAWNGASGSYNEQFF.

The J gene is TRBJ1-2, the V gene TRBV5-4; tentatively, D is TRBD1 (5 bases). CDR3 length: 14 residues. The V end was cut by 3 bases, the J end by 4 bases, with 13 bases between. Germline assignment: CDR1 SGHNT and CDR2 YYREEE (reference sequence). This chain's CDR3 is CASSWGEWSYGYTF. DNA for the CDR3: TGTGCCAGCAGCTGGGGGGAATGGAGCTATGGCTACACCTTC.

The chain carries TRBV19 and TRBJ2-4, with TRBD2 as a possible D gene (6 bases). Trimming shortened V by 8 bases and J by 0 bases, and 14 bases separated the two germline ends. Per the germline V gene, CDR1 is LNHDA and CDR2 is SQIVND (reference sequence). CDR3 length: 15 residues. The CDR3 DNA sequence: TGTGCCAGTTCGAATAGCGGCTCAGCCAAAAACATTCAGTACTTC. Translation: CASSNSGSAKNIQYF.

V gene TRBV7-6 combines with J gene TRBJ2-3, with D hard to call. Germline V CDR1 and CDR2: SGHVS, FNYEAQ. V was pared by 2 bases and J by 2 bases, with 11 bases between. CDR3 length: 15 amino acids. The CDR3 loop is CASSLTVSNTDTQYF. The CDR3 nucleotides read TGTGCCAGCAGCTTAACTGTGTCCAACACAGATACGCAGTATTTT.

The chain combines TRBV28 with TRBJ2-7; D not certain. The CDR3 totals 14 residues. V was shortened by 3 bases and J by 0 bases, with 9 bases between the two germline ends. CDR1 is MDHEN and CDR2 is SYDVKM in the germline V gene. DNA for the CDR3: TGTGCCAGCAGTTTTCGAGGATACTCCTACGAGCAGTACTTC. Encoded protein: CASSFRGYSYEQYF. The variable domain in full, with the rest retrieved from reference TRBV28 and TRBJ2-7, is DVKVTQSSRYLVKRTGEKVFLECVQDMDHENMFWYRQDPGLGLRLIYFSYDVKMKEKGDIPEGYSVSREKKERFSLILESASTNQTSMYLCASSFRGYSYEQYFGPGTRLTVT.

This clone came up a few times. The V gene is TRBV7-2, the J gene TRBJ2-5; weak D call: TRBD2 (7 bases). The V end lost 3 bases, the J end lost 2 bases, and 13 bases lay between the germline ends. The CDR3 runs to 15 residues. CDR1 and CDR2 (germline): SGHTA, FQGNSA. The CDR3: CASSFRGGPQETQYF. The CDR3 bases are TGTGCCAGCAGCTTTCGCGGGGGCCCACAAGAGACCCAGTACTTC.

This sequence joins TRBV6-1 and TRBJ2-1, with 8 bases identical to TRBD2. V was clipped by 7 bases and J by 1 base; unmatched bases: 6. This CDR3 contains 15 residues. Germline V gives CDR1 MNHNS, CDR2 SASEGT. The CDR3 loop reads CASTKAGESYNEQFF. DNA of the CDR3: TGTGCCAGCACCAAAGCGGGAGAGTCCTACAATGAGCAGTTCTTC.

The chain uses TRBV2 and TRBJ1-5; tentatively, D is TRBD1 (5 bases). Trimming shortened V by 4 bases and J by 7 bases, and 17 bases separated the two germline ends. The CDR3 length is 15 residues. The germline V gene encodes CDR1 SNHLY and CDR2 FYNNEI. The CDR3 spells CASSAVQAGDQPQHF. CDR3 nucleotides: TGTGCCAGCAGTGCGGTACAGGCCGGAGACCAGCCCCAGCATTTT.

This clone occurred once. The chain couples TRBV5-1 to TRBJ2-1; TRBD2 matches at 7 bases. The CDR3 consists of 15 residues. Losses at the gene ends were 2 bases for V and 8 bases for J; bases not matched to a gene: 10. Germline V gene sequence: CDR1 SGHRS, CDR2 YFSETQ. CDR3 sequence (DNA): TGCGCCAGCAGCTTTGGGGGAGGGCCAGTACATGAGCAGTTCTTC. This codes for CASSFGGGPVHEQFF. The full variable domain, in which reference TRBV5-1 and TRBJ2-1 provide the parts outside the CDR3, is KAGVTQTPRYLIKTRGQQVTLSCSPISGHRSVSWYQQTPGQGLQFLFEYFSETQRNKGNFPGRFSGRQFSNSRSEMNVSTLELGDSALYLCASSFGGGPVHEQFFGPGTRLTVL.

The chain joins TRBV5-1 to TRBJ2-1; 7 nucleotides agree with TRBD1. The ends lost 2 bases at V and 13 bases at J; junction bases unmatched: 9. CDR1 and CDR2 from the germline V gene are SGHRS and YFSETQ. The CDR3 consists of 13 residues. The CDR3 DNA follows: TGCGCCAGCAGCTTCCCGGGACAGTTTCGACAGTTCTTC. The encoded protein is CASSFPGQFRQFF.

The genes are TRBV7-6 and TRBJ2-2, with 10 bases lining up with TRBD1. The CDR3 totals 15 residues. Germline V lookup: CDR1 SGHVS, CDR2 FNYEAQ. Trimming at V came to 5 bases and at J to 6 bases, leaving 6 bases not matched to a gene. DNA for the CDR3: TGTGCCAGCAGCCCGGGACAGGGGAGTTCCGGGGAGCTGTTTTTT. Protein: CASSPGQGSSGELFF.

V and J are TRBV30 and TRBJ1-4; D gene unclear. The V and J ends lost 7 bases and 7 bases respectively, with 16 bases between them. Germline V CDR1 and CDR2: GTSNPN, SVGIG (reference sequence). CDR3 size: 13 residues. In DNA form, the CDR3 reads TGTGCCTCACGATCGGGCCGGGGTGAAAAACTGTTTTTT. This gives the protein CASRSGRGEKLFF. Looking up the rest from reference TRBV30 and TRBJ1-4 gives the full variable domain: SQTIHQWPATLVQPVGSPLSLECTVEGTSNPNLYWYRQAAGRGLQLLFYSVGIGQISSEVPQNLSASRPQDRQFILSSKKLLLSDSGFYLCASRSGRGEKLFFGSGTQLSVL.

The chain couples TRBV5-1 to TRBJ1-5, with 7 nucleotides matching TRBD1. The CDR3 is made up of 15 amino acids. Germline-derived CDR1 and CDR2 are SGHRS and YFSETQ. The V gene end was trimmed by 0 bases and the J gene end by 5 bases; junction bases not matched to a gene: 5. CDR3 sequence reads: CASSLEGAADQPQHF. The CDR3 DNA sequence: TGCGCCAGCAGCTTGGAGGGGGCAGCGGATCAGCCCCAGCATTTT.

The V and J genes are TRBV4-2 and TRBJ2-5; D might be TRBD1 (6 bases). This CDR3 spans 13 amino acids. V lost 2 bases and J lost 5, with 9 bases in between. Germline assignment: CDR1 LGHNA and CDR2 YNFKEQ. The CDR3 region is CASSQSQGETQYF. The CDR3 DNA reads TGTGCCAGCAGCCAAAGTCAGGGGGAGACCCAGTACTTC.

The chain couples TRBV7-3 to TRBJ2-7; 7 bases are a match to TRBD2. CDR3 length equals 13 residues. J gave up 6 bases and V 2 bases, and 4 bases lay outside the gene matches. CDR1 is SGHTA, CDR2 FQGTGA, per germline. CDR3 DNA sequence: TGTGCCAGCAGCTTAGCGGGAGTGGGCGAGCAGTACTTC. This translates into CASSLAGVGEQYF.

CDR3 DNA sequence: TGTGCCAGCAGTTACCTCGCGGGAGTCACAGATACGCAGTATTTT. This gives the protein CASSYLAGVTDTQYF. The rearrangement links TRBV6-5 to TRBJ2-3; 7 bases match TRBD2. V lost 2 bases and J lost 2; bases outside the gene matches: 4. Germline values: CDR1 MNHEY, CDR2 SVGAGI. The CDR3 extends over 15 amino acids.

In its sample, this clone was seen a few times. This chain joins TRBV27 and TRBJ2-1; D is undetermined. V shed 8 bases and J shed 5 bases, with 10 bases lying between them. In germline, CDR1 is MNHEY, CDR2 SMNVEV (reference sequence). The CDR3 runs to 12 residues. The CDR3 sequence: CASFGSHNEQFF. The CDR3 coding sequence is TGTGCCAGCTTTGGTAGCCACAATGAGCAGTTCTTC.

This rearrangement joins TRBV5-6 to TRBJ2-7, with 8 bases matching TRBD1. Trimming at V came to 4 bases and at J to 0 bases, leaving 6 bases not matched to a gene. This CDR3 is 15 amino acids long. CDR1 and CDR2 (germline): SGHDT, YYEEEE. The CDR3 region is CASSQTGASSYEQYF. The CDR3 coding sequence is TGTGCCAGCAGCCAGACAGGGGCGAGCTCCTACGAGCAGTACTTC.

The chain is built from TRBV5-4 and TRBJ1-1; a possible D gene is TRBD1 (5 bases). Trimming took off 3 bases at V and 4 bases at J, with 13 bases between the two ends. The CDR3 is 14 residues long. The germline V gene has CDR1 SGHNT and CDR2 YYREEE (reference sequence). The CDR3 bases are TGTGCCAGCAGCTGGGGGGGAGCGGTCACTGAAGCTTTCTTT. Its protein is CASSWGGAVTEAFF.

This chain uses TRBV4-2 with TRBJ2-7; 8 positions match TRBD2. The CDR3 covers 15 residues. Trimming took 0 bases from V and 3 from J; bases not matched to a gene: 4. From germline, CDR1 is LGHNA and CDR2 YNFKEQ. The CDR3 loop reads CASSQEPGGGYEQYF. CDR3 nucleotide sequence: TGTGCCAGCAGCCAAGAGCCCGGGGGGGGCTACGAGCAGTACTTC.

V is TRBV7-3 and J is TRBJ2-3, with TRBD2 as a possible D gene (5 bases). The germline V gene has CDR1 SGHTA and CDR2 FQGTGA. Trimming shortened V by 4 bases and J by 0 bases, and 5 bases separated the two germline ends. The CDR3 sequence is 13 residues long. The CDR3 DNA follows: TGTGCCAGCAGCTCGGGGAGCACAGATACGCAGTATTTT. This translates into CASSSGSTDTQYF.